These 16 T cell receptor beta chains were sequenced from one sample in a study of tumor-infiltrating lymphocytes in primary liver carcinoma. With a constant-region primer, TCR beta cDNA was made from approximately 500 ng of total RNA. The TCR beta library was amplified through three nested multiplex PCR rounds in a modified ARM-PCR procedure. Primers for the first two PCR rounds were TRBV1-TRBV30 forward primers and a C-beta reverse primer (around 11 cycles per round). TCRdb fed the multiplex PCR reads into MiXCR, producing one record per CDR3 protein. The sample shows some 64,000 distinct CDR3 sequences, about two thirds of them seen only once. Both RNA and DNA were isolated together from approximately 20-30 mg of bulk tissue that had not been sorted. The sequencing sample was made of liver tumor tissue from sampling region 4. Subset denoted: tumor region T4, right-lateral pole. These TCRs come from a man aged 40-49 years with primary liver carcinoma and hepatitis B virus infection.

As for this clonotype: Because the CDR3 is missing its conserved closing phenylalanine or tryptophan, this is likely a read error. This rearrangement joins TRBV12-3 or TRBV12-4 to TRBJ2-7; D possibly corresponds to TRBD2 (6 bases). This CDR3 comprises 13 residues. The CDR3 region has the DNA TGTGCCAACAGTCTCGGGACTTGGGACGAGCAGTACTAC. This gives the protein CANSLGTWDEQYY.

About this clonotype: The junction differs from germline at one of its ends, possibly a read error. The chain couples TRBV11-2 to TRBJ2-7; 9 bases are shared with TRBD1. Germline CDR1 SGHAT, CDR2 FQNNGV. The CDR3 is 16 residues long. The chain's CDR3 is CASSFLQGAMHNEHYF. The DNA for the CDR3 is TGTGCCAGCAGCTTCTTACAGGGGGCCATGCATAACGAGCACTACTTC.

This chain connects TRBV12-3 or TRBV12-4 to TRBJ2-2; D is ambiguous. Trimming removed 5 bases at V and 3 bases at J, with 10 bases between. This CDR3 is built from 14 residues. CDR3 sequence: CASSIGTDTGELFF. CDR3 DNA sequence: TGTGCCAGCAGTATTGGAACCGACACCGGGGAGCTGTTTTTT.

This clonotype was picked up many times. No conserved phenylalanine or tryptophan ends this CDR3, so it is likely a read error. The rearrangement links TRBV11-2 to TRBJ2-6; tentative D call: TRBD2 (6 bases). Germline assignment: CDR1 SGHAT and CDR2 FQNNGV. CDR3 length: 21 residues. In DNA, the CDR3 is TGTACCAGCAGCATGGGGGGAGACAGTGGCATTTCCCTCTCTGGGGCCAACGTCCTGACTATC. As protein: CTSSMGGDSGISLSGANVLTI.

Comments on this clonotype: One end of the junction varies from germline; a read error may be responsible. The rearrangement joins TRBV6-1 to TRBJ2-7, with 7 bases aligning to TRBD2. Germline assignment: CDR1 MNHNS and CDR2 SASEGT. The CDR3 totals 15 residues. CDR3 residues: CTSGSGLAELCEQYF. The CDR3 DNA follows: TGTACCAGCGGTTCTGGGCTAGCGGAACTATGCGAGCAGTACTTC.

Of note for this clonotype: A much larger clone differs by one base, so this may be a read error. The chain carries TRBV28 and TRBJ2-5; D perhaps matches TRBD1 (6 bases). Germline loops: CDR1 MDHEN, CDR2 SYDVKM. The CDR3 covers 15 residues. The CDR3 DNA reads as TGTGCCAGCAGTTTCCCCAGTCCAGGGGAAGAGATCCAGTACTTC. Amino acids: CASSFPSPGEEIQYF.

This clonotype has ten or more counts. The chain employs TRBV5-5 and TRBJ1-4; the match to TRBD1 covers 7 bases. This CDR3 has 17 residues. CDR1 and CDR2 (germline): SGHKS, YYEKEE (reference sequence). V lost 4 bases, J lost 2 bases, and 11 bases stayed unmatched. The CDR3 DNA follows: TGTGCCAGCAGCATTCTTTCCGGGACAGTGACTAATGAAAAACTGTTTTTT. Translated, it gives CASSILSGTVTNEKLFF.

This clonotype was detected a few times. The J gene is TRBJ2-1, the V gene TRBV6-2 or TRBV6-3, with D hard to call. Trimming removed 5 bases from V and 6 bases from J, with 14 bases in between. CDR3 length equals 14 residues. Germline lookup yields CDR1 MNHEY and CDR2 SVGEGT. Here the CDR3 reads CASSPDHYRNEQFF. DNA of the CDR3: TGTGCCAGCAGTCCTGACCACTACCGCAATGAGCAGTTCTTC.

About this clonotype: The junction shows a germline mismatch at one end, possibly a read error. The CDR3 DNA follows: TGTGACAGTGAGGGGGTTAGGGCAGGCAAAGCCGGGGAACTGTTCTTT. This sequence encodes CDSEGVRAGKAGELFF. The chain employs TRBV11-2 and TRBJ2-2; the D gene is possibly TRBD1 (6 bases). There are 16 residues in the CDR3. Germline loops: CDR1 SGHAT, CDR2 FQNNGV.

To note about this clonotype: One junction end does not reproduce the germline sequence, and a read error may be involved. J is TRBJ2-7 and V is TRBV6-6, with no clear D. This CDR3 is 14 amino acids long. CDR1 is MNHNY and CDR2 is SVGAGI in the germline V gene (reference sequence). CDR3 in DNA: TGTGCTAGCAGTTACACCGGAAGCTCCTACGAGCACTACTTC. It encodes CASSYTGSSYEHYF.

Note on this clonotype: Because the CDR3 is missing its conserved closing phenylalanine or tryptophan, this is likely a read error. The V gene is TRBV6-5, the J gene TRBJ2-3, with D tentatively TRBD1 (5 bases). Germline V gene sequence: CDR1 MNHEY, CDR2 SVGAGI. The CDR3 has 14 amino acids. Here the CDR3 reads CASSYGRVTDTQYS. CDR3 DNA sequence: TGTGCCAGCAGTTACGGCAGGGTGACAGATACTCAGTATTCT.

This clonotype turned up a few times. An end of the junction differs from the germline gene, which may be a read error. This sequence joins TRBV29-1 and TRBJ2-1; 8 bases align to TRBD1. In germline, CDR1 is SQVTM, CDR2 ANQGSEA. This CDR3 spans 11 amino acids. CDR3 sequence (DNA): TGCAGCGGGGACCAGCAGGGGGCCAGGGTCTTC. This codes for CSGDQQGARVF.

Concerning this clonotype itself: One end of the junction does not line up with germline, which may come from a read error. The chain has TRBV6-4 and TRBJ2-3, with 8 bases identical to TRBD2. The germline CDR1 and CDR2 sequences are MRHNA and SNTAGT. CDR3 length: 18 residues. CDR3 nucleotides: TGTGCGAGCAGTGAGCCGGATGGAGATAGCGGGGAGCACAGATACGCAGTATTT. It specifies CASSEPDGDSGEHRYAVF.

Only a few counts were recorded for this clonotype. CDR3 DNA sequence: TGTGCCAGCAGCCCTAACGACAGGGGACAGACTGAAGCTTTCTTT. Amino acid sequence: CASSPNDRGQTEAFF. The chain is built from TRBV11-3 and TRBJ1-1; the match to TRBD1 covers 8 bases. Germline CDR1 and CDR2: SGHNT and YENEEA. Losses at the gene ends were 5 bases for V and 5 bases for J; bases not matched to a gene: 10. The CDR3 runs 15 residues.

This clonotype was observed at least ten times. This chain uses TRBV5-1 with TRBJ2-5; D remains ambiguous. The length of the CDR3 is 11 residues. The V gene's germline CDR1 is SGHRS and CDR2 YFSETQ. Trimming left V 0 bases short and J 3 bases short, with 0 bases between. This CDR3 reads CASSLEETQYF. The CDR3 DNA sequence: TGCGCCAGCAGCTTGGAAGAGACCCAGTACTTC. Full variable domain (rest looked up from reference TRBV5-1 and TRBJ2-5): KAGVTQTPRYLIKTRGQQVTLSCSPISGHRSVSWYQQTPGQGLQFLFEYFSETQRNKGNFPGRFSGRQFSNSRSEMNVSTLELGDSALYLCASSLEETQYFGPGTRLLVL.

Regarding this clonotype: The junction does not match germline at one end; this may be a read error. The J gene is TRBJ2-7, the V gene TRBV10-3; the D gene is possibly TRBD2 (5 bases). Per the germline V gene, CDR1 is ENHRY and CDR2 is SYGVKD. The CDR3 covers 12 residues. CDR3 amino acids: CATRAGSNEQYF. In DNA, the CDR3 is TGTGCCACTAGGGCGGGCTCCAACGAGCAGTACTTC.